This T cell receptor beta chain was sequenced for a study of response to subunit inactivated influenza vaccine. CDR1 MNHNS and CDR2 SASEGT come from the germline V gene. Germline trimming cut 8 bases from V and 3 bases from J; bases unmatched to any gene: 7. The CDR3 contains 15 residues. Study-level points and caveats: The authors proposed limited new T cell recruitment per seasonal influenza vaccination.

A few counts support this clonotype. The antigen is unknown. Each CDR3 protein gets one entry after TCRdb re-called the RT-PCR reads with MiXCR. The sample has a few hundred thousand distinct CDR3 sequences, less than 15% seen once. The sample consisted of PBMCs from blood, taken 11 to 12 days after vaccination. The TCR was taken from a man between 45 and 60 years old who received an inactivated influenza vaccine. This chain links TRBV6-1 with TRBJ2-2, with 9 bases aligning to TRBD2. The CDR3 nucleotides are TGTGCCAGCCTTTGGGGACTAGCCGACACCGGGGAGCTGTTTTTT. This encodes CASLWGLADTGELFF.